Described below is a single T cell receptor (beta chain) sequence and its context. Its matching antigen is unknown. This sample was included in a study of monozygotic twins with inflammatory bowel disease. Whole-study findings and limits: Especially with disease activity, IBD patients had fewer clonotypes in common with others than healthy twins did.

The CDR3 contains 15 residues. Germline assignment: CDR1 SGHVS and CDR2 FQNEAQ. cDNA synthesis was performed in eight separate reactions for each sample. The template switching step added UMIs that contained a 6-nucleotide sample barcode. TCRdb reprocessed the 5' RACE reads and reports one entry per CDR3 protein, with no DNA. The sample table sets out about 420,000 distinct CDR3 sequences. Sequences were obtained from blood. The TCR sequence derives from a human donor with ulcerative colitis or Crohn's disease, or a healthy co-twin of an affected twin (not recorded which). The chain couples TRBV7-8 to TRBJ2-3; checking the TCRdb D call of TRBD1 is not possible without DNA. The chain's CDR3 is CASSYRDRVGDTQYF.